In this sample, the clone carrying this T cell receptor (beta chain) turned up many times. Its matching antigen is unknown. V shed 4 bases and J 3 bases; nucleotides not matched to a gene: 6. CDR1 WSHSY and CDR2 SAAADI come from the germline V gene. This CDR3 has 15 residues. The data stem from a study of T cells after yellow fever vaccination. Study details: Fractions containing few cells were prepared with SMART-Seq v4 Ultra Low Input.

Overall study results and limits: Overlap between CD4 and CD8 compartments was detected for a small share of clonotypes. Peaking faster, on day 5 versus 15, the secondary response was nonetheless weaker.

TCRdb used MiXCR to reprocess the 5' RACE reads, holding one entry per CDR3 protein. The data hold 160,000 or so distinct CDR3 sequences, with 6% to 7.5% observed a single time. The sequencing used CD4+ T cells sorted from PBMCs, collected 5 days after the first yellow fever vaccination. The sequence came from a man aged 18 to 35 who received the YFV17D yellow fever vaccine. The V gene is TRBV10-2, the J gene TRBJ1-2, with 9 bases that match TRBD1. The CDR3 sequence is CASSARDRGDYGYTF. As DNA, the CDR3 is TGCGCCAGCAGTGCCCGTGACAGGGGGGACTATGGCTACACCTTC.